This TCR beta chain was identified in a study of shared clonotypes between healthy human individuals (dated by TCRdb to 2018 to 2021). Background on the whole study: The cohort included a few men and a couple of women between 18 and 49 years of age. To estimate repertoire size and how much clonotype sharing occurs between individuals, the study deeply sequenced the blood TCR repertoires of five healthy adults. Each donor's leukapheresis produced roughly between roughly 0.85 and 9 billion PBMCs. To increase sequencing depth and limit assay-specific biases, TCR repertoire library preparation and sequencing were carried out by different laboratories using diverse techniques. On the study overall, not on this receptor specifically: Because the study included only a small number of donors, the genetic and exposure-history diversity represented was limited. Only blood was sampled, and tissue TCR repertoires likely differ from those in blood. Pairwise subsampling indicated that sequencing depth was expected to affect the degree of clonotype sharing among donors.

Healthy HIV-negative adults with no recently reported acute infections or vaccinations were included as donors. Only Caucasian adults living in Nashville, Tennessee, USA were represented among the donors. In the unsorted samples, 90 million to 100 million PBMCs were counted, and genomic DNA was extracted using the QIAamp DNA Blood Mini kit. Blood was obtained by leukapheresis, after which PBMCs were separated by Ficoll-Histopaque density gradient centrifugation and cryopreserved in liquid nitrogen vapor phase. Details on this clone: The antigen this receptor binds is unknown. It differs at one base from a far larger clone, so likely a read error. Other DNA sequences in this sample translate to the same CDR3.

Using the deep immunoSEQ assay, multiplex PCR amplified TCR CDR3 regions from genomic DNA. Genomic DNA extracted from each cell subset was distributed evenly over all wells of several immunoSEQ 96-well plates, and each plate served as one replicate. For unsorted PBMC, roughly 0.3 ug genomic DNA, equal to roughly 32,000 T cell genomes, was loaded into each replicate PCR. Ten immunoSEQ deep assay plates were used to sequence unsorted PBMC genomic DNA. Purified libraries were quantified with a Qubit 3.0 fluorometer, sized on a Bioanalyzer 2100, and re-quantified with the KAPA Library Quantification kit. Every immunoSEQ 96-well plate was sequenced on a dedicated single-read 150-cycle Illumina NextSeq 550 flow cell. The paper's data handling went like this. Because only junctional sequences without quality scores were contained in the immunoSEQ output, filtering matching that applied to full-length reads could not be performed. To assign V/J genes and CDR3, sequences were annotated against IMGT germline references using PyIR, a Python wrapper for IgBLAST v1.9. Any read was removed if the V/J assignment was weak (E-value above 1e-6), the CDR3 was missing, or the read contained stop codons, out-of-frame junctions, or ambiguous translated residues. A V3J clonotype was defined by an identical inferred V gene, J gene, and CDR3 amino acid sequence. Percentage overlap between repertoires was computed as shared unique clonotypes divided by the size of the smaller repertoire. Three approaches were used to assess repertoire richness: RTK rarefaction, the Chao1 estimator, and Recon v2.1 estimates of unobserved clonotypes. This immuneACCESS table, as held by TCRdb, lists in-frame sequences with V and J called but not all clones. Of the missing ones, under half trace to an unresolved V gene in checked studies; the others have no known cause. V, J and clone size were drawn from that table, and D and trimming were deduced from the DNA. The sample table contains roughly 500,000 clones; only one count was recorded for roughly 80% of them. Clones ranked in the top ten supply roughly 12% of the sample.

CDR1 and CDR2 (SGHVS, FQNEAQ) derive from the germline V gene. Inclusive of the bounding cysteine and phenylalanine, the CDR3 is 14 residues long. Only the CDR3 DNA stays, 42 bases, in frame from base 1. Trimming removed 7 bases from V and 7 bases from J, leaving 19 bases between the germline ends. The chain uses TRBV7-8 and TRBJ2-5; no D gene is confidently identified. The source of this sequence is a woman between 40 and 55 years old in good health. Some clones in this sample may be carry-over from other donors' samples. Source material: PBMCs. The nucleotide sequence reads as follows: TGTGCCAGCAATCCTCCAAGCGAGTCACGGACCCAGTACTTC. Translated, this is CASNPPSESRTQYF.